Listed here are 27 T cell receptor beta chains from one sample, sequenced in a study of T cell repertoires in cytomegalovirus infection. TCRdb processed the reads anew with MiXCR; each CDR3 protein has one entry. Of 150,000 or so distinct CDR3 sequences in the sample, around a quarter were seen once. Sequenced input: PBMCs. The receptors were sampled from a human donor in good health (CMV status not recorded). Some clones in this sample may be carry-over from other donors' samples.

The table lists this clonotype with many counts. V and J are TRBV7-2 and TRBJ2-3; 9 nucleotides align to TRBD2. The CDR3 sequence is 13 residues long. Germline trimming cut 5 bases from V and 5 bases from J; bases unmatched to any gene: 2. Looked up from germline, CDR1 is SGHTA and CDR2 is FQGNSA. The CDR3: CASSPAGGDTQYF. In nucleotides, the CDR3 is TGTGCCAGCAGCCCAGCGGGGGGAGATACGCAGTATTTT.

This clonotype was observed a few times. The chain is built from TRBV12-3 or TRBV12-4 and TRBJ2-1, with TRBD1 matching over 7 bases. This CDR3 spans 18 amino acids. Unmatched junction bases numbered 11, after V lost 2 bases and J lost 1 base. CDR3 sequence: CASSLSLPGQPSYNEQFF. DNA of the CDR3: TGTGCCAGCAGTTTATCCCTCCCGGGACAGCCTTCCTACAATGAGCAGTTCTTC.

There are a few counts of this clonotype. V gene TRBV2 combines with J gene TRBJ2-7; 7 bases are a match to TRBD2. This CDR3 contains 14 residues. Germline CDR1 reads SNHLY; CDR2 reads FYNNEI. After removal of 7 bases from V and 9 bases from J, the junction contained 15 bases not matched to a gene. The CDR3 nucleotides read TGTGCCAGCACCACAGTAGGGCCGGGGGGTCGGCAGTACTTC. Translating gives CASTTVGPGGRQYF.

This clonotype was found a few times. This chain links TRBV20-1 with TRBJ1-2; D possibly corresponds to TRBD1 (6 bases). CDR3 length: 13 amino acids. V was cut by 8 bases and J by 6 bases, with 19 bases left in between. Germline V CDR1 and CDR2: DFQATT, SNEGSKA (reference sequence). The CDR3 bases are TGCAGTCGGACGCAGGGGAGGCTGAATGGCTACACCTTC. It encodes CSRTQGRLNGYTF.

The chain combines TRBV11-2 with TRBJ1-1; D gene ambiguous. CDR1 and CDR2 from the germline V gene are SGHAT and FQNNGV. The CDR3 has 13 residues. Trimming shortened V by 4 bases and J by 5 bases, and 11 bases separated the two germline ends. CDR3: CASSSRSATEAFF. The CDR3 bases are TGTGCCAGCAGCTCCCGCTCAGCAACTGAAGCTTTCTTT.

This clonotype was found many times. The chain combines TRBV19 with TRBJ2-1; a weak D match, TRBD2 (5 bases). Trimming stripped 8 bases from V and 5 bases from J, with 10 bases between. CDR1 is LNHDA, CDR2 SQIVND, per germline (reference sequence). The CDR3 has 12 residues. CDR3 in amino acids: CASSGLNNEQFF. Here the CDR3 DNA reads TGTGCCAGTTCTGGACTGAACAATGAGCAGTTCTTC. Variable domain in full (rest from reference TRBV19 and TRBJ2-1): DGGITQSPKYLFRKEGQNVTLSCEQNLNHDAMYWYRQDPGQGLRLIYYSQIVNDFQKGDIAEGYSVSREKKESFPLTVTSAQKNPTAFYLCASSGLNNEQFFGPGTRLTVL.

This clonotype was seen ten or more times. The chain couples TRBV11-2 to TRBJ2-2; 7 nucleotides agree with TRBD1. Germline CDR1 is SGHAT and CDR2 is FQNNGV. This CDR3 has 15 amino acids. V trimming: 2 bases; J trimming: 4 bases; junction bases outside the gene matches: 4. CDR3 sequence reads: CASSLIAGGTGELFF. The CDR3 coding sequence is TGTGCCAGCAGCTTAATTGCAGGGGGCACCGGGGAGCTGTTTTTT.

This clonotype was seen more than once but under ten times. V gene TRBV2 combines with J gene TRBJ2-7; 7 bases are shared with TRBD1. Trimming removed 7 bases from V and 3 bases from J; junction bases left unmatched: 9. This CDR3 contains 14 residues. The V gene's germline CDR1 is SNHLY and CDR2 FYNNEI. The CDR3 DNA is TGTGCCAGCATCGAGGGGGCTCTAGGCTACGAGCAGTACTTC. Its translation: CASIEGALGYEQYF. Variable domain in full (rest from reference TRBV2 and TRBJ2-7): EPEVTQTPSHQVTQMGQEVILRCVPISNHLYFYWYRQILGQKVEFLVSFYNNEISEKSEIFDDQFSVERPDGSNFTLKIRSTKLEDSAMYFCASIEGALGYEQYFGPGTRLTVT.

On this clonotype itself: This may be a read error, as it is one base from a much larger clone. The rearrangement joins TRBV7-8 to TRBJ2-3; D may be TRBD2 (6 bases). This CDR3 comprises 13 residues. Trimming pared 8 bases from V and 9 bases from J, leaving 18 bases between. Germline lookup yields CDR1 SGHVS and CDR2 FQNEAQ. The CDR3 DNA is TGTGCCAGCTTTTCCGGGAGTCGGCGAACGCAGTATTTT. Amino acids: CASFSGSRRTQYF.

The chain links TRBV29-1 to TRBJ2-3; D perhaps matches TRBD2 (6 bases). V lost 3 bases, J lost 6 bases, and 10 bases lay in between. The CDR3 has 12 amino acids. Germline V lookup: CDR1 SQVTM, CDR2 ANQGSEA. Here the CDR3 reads CSVEDRGDTQYF. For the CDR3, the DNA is TGCAGCGTTGAGGACCGGGGGGATACGCAGTATTTT.

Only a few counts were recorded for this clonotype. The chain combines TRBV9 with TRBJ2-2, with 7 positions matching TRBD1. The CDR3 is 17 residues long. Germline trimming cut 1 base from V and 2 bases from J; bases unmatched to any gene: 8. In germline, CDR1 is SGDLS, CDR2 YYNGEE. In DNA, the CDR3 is TGTGCCAGCAGCGTACCTTACAGGGGTCCTAACACCGGGGAGCTGTTTTTT. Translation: CASSVPYRGPNTGELFF.

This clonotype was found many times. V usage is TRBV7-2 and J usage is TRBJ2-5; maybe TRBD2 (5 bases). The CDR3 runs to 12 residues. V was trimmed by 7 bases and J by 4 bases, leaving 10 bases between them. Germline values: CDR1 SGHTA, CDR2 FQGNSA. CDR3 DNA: TGTGCCAGCAACGTCCGGGGAGAGACCCAGTACTTC. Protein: CASNVRGETQYF. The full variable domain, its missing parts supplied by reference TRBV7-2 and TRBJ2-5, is GAGVSQSPSNKVTEKGKDVELRCDPISGHTALYWYRQSLGQGLEFLIYFQGNSAPDKSGLPSDRFSAERTGGSVSTLTIQRTQQEDSAVYLCASNVRGETQYFGPGTRLLVL.

CDR3 sequence reads: CASSQPDRGRNNEKLFF. The CDR3 coding sequence is TGTGCCAGCAGTCAACCGGACAGGGGGCGGAATAATGAAAAACTGTTTTTT. The rearrangement uses TRBV7-2 and TRBJ1-4, with 11 nucleotides matching TRBD1. J lost 4 bases, V lost 6 bases, and 10 bases had no gene match. The CDR3 runs to 17 residues. The germline gives CDR1 SGHTA, CDR2 FQGNSA.

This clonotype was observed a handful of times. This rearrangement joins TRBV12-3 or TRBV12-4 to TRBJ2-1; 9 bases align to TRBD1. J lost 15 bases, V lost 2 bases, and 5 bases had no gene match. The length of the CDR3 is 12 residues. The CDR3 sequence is CASSLTGGSRFF. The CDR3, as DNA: TGTGCCAGCAGTTTAACAGGGGGCAGTCGGTTCTTC.

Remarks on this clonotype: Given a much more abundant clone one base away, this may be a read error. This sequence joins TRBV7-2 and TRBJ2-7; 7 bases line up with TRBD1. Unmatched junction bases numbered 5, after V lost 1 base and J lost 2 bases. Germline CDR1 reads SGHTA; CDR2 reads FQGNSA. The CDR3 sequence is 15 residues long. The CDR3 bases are TGTGCCAGCAGCTTAGTTCGGGACAGACCCTACGAGCAGTACTTC. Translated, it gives CASSLVRDRPYEQYF.

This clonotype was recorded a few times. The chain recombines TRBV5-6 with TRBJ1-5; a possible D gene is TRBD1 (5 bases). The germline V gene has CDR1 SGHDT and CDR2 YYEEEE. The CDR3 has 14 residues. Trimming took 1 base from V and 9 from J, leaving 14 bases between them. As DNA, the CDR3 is TGTGCCAGCAGCTTGTCTTCCGGCGGGGGGCCCCAGCATTTT. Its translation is CASSLSSGGGPQHF.

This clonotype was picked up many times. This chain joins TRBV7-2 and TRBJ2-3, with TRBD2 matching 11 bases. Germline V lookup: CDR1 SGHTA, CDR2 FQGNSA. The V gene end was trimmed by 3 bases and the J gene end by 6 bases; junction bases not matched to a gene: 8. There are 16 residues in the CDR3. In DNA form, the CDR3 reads TGTGCCAGCAGCTTGGTTAGCGGGGGGGCTTTCGATACGCAGTATTTT. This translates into CASSLVSGGAFDTQYF.

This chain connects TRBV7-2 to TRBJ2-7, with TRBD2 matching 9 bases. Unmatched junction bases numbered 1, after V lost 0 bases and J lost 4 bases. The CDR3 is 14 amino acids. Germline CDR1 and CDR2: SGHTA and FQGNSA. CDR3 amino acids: CASSLALAGYEQYF. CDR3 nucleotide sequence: TGTGCCAGCAGCTTAGCTCTAGCGGGGTACGAGCAGTACTTC.

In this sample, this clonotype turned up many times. CDR3 residues: CASSLGQNTEAFF. As DNA, the CDR3 is TGTGCCAGCAGCTTAGGACAGAACACTGAAGCTTTCTTT. The chain is built from TRBV7-3 and TRBJ1-1; TRBD1 is a possible D gene (5 bases). The V gene lost 2 bases and the J gene lost 1 base, with 5 bases spanning the gap. This CDR3 region has 13 residues. Germline values: CDR1 SGHTA, CDR2 FQGTGA.

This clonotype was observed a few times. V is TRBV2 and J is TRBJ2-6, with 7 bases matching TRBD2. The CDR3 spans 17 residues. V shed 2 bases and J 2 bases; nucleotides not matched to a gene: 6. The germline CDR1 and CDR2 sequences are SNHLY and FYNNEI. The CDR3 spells CASSEIGRDAGANVLTF. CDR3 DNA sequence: TGTGCCAGCAGTGAAATAGGGAGGGACGCTGGGGCCAACGTCCTGACTTTC. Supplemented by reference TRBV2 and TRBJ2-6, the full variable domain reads EPEVTQTPSHQVTQMGQEVILRCVPISNHLYFYWYRQILGQKVEFLVSFYNNEISEKSEIFDDQFSVERPDGSNFTLKIRSTKLEDSAMYFCASSEIGRDAGANVLTFGAGSRLTVL.

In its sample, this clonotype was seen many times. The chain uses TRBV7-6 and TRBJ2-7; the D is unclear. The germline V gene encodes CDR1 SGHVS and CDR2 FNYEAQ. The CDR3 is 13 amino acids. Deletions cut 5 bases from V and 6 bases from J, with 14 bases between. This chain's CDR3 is CASSTYPTPEQYF. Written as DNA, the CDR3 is TGTGCCAGCAGCACCTATCCCACACCCGAGCAGTACTTC.

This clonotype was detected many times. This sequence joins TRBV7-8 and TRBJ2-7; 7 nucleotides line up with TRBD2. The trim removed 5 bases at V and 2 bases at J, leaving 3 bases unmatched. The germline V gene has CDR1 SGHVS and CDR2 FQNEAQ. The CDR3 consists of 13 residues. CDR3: CASSLAGAYEQYF. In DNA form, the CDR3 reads TGTGCCAGCAGCCTCGCGGGAGCCTACGAGCAGTACTTC.

CDR3 protein: CASSLDRAGQPQHF. CDR3 nucleotides: TGTGCCAGCAGCCTTGACAGGGCGGGACAGCCCCAGCATTTT. The chain uses TRBV7-9 and TRBJ1-5; the match to TRBD1 covers 7 bases. The CDR3 covers 14 residues. Trimming at V came to 5 bases and at J to 7 bases, leaving 8 bases not matched to a gene. Germline V gene sequence: CDR1 SEHNR, CDR2 FQNEAQ (reference sequence).

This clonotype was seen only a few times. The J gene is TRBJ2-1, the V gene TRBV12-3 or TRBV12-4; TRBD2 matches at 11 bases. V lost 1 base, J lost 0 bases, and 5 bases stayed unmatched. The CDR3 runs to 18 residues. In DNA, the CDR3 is TGTGCCAGCAGTTTAGAACTAGCGGGAGCAGGCTCCTACAATGAGCAGTTCTTC. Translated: CASSLELAGAGSYNEQFF.

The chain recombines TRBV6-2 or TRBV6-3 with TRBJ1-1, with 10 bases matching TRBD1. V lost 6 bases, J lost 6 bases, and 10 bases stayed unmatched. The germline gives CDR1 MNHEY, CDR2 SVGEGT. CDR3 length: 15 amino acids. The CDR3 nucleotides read TGTGCCAGCAGCAGACCGGGACAGGGGAGCCCTGAAGCTTTCTTT. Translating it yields CASSRPGQGSPEAFF.

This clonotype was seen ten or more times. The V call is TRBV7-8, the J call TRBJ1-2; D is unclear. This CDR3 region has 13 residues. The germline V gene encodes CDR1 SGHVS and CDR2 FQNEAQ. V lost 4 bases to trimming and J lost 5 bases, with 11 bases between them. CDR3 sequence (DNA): TGTGCCAGCAGCTCGCCGCCCCTTTATGGCTACACCTTC. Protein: CASSSPPLYGYTF.

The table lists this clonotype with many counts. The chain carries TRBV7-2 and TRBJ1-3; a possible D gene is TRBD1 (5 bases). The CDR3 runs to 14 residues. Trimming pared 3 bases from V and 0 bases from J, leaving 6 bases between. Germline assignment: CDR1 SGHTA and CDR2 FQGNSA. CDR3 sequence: CASSFQGSGNTIYF. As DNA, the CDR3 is TGTGCCAGCAGCTTCCAGGGCTCTGGAAACACCATATATTTT.